This TCR beta chain was captured by sequencing in a study of regulatory T cells in long-lasting Graves disease. Study results and limitations: Persistent disease favored TRBV28, TRBJ1-2 and TRBJ2-5.

On this clonotype itself: The antigen is unknown.

Trimming stripped 1 base from V and 5 bases from J, with 8 bases between. The CDR3 sequence is 13 residues long. The germline gives CDR1 LNHNV, CDR2 YYDKDF (reference sequence). Libraries of TCR beta came from iRepertoire HTBI primers plus Arm-PCR of CDR3 regions. From the multiplex PCR reads, TCRdb called clonotypes with MiXCR, one entry per CDR3 protein. The data hold 300,000 to 350,000 distinct CDR3 sequences, with around 19% observed a single time. Regarding time point: persistent/refractory GD, antithyroid drugs over 5 years with positive TRAb. Extracted RNA from PBMCs served as the source of the TCR library.

The clonotype originates from a female donor with Graves disease. The V gene is TRBV15, the J gene TRBJ1-1; D is possibly TRBD1 (5 bases). The input for sequencing was peripheral blood mononuclear cells (PBMCs), taken when the disease was refractory, from a patient treated with antithyroid drugs. CDR3: CATSRGGGTEAFF. The CDR3 bases are TGTGCCACCAGCAGAGGGGGGGGGACTGAAGCTTTCTTT.